The 6 T cell receptor beta chains presented below share a single source sample, sequenced in a study of T-cell reconstitution after alpha-beta-depleted transplantation in children. This sample's TCRbeta library carried unique molecular identifier barcodes. TCRdb used MiXCR to reprocess the PCR reads, holding one entry per CDR3 protein. The table includes hundreds of thousands of distinct CDR3 sequences, around 16% detected once. Sample: PBMCs, mostly from graft donor cells, taken 360 days after TCRalphabeta/CD19-depleted stem cell transplant. The receptor set was obtained from a boy under two years old who had a stem cell transplant for Wiskott-Aldrich syndrome, so the T cells may come from the graft donor.

The chain employs TRBV29-1 and TRBJ2-3, with D possibly matching TRBD1 (8 bases). Germline lookup yields CDR1 SQVTM and CDR2 ANQGSEA. V gave up 7 bases and J gave up 1 base, with 15 bases separating them. This CDR3 has 14 amino acids. The CDR3 DNA reads TGCAGCGGCTCACAGGGGGGGGGCACAGATACGCAGTATTTT. This gives the protein CSGSQGGGTDTQYF.

This clonotype was seen a handful of times. The rearrangement links TRBV12-3 or TRBV12-4 to TRBJ2-1; TRBD2 agrees at 8 bases. The CDR3 runs 15 residues. V was pared by 2 bases and J by 6 bases, with 6 bases of the junction left unmatched. The CDR3 DNA reads TGTGCCAGCAGTTTAAACGGGGGGGCCTCCAATGAGCAGTTCTTC. The encoded protein is CASSLNGGASNEQFF.

This clonotype was picked up a small number of times. This chain links TRBV10-1 with TRBJ2-5; 7 bases align to TRBD2. CDR3 length equals 14 residues. The V and J ends lost 4 bases and 4 bases, in that order; junction bases with no gene match: 6. The germline V gene encodes CDR1 WNHNN and CDR2 SYGVQD (reference sequence). The CDR3 DNA is TGCGCCAGCAGTGCGGGGGGAATGGGAGAGACCCAGTACTTC. As protein: CASSAGGMGETQYF.

This clonotype was seen only a few times. The rearrangement links TRBV5-1 to TRBJ2-2; D remains unclear. Trimming left V 0 bases short and J 4 bases short, with 10 bases between. This CDR3 contains 15 residues. CDR1 and CDR2 from the germline V gene are SGHRS and YFSETQ. The CDR3 nucleotides read TGCGCCAGCAGCTTGGCTCCACACGGCACCGGGGAGCTGTTTTTT. Amino acids: CASSLAPHGTGELFF.

V is TRBV4-3 and J is TRBJ1-2, with D maybe TRBD1 (6 bases). With 0 bases removed from V and 6 bases from J, the gap between germline ends came to 14 bases. Germline V gene sequence: CDR1 LGHNA, CDR2 YSLEER. CDR3 length equals 15 residues. The CDR3 protein is CASSQDLETGDGYTF. CDR3 coding DNA: TGCGCCAGCAGCCAAGATCTCGAGACAGGAGATGGCTACACCTTC.

This chain connects TRBV12-3 or TRBV12-4 to TRBJ2-7; no definite D call. The V end was cut by 2 bases, the J end by 4 bases, with 15 bases between. The CDR3 runs to 15 residues. Here the CDR3 reads CASSLRQIPPYEQYF. The CDR3 nucleotides read TGTGCCAGCAGTTTAAGGCAGATTCCCCCTTACGAGCAGTACTTC.